Sequencing of this TCR beta chain was carried out in a study of blood T cell repertoires in COVID-19. Study at large: COVID-19 samples from acute and convalescent phases originated in the United States, Italy and Spain.

Clones were sequenced by immunoSEQ multiplex PCR, and TCRdb holds only the in-frame ones, with some missing. Among 200,000 to 300,000 clones listed, around 84% were seen once. Between the trimmed V and J ends, which lost 4 bases and 6 bases, there was a span of 15 bases. The CDR3 has 14 amino acids. The germline V gene has CDR1 SGDLS and CDR2 YYNGEE. The sequence came from a middle-aged woman who had recovered from COVID-19. Sequenced: peripheral blood. This chain connects TRBV9 to TRBJ2-3; perhaps TRBD2 as D (5 bases). DNA of the CDR3: TGTGCCAGCAGCCTGACTACCCGCGGTGATACGCAGTATTTT. It yields the protein CASSLTTRGDTQYF.